These 3 T cell receptor beta chains share one sample of origin, sequenced in a study of blood T cell repertoires in COVID-19. Profiling relied on immunoSEQ multiplex PCR, and the TCRdb table lists in-frame clones only, not all of them. The sample consists of around 260,000 clones, more than 85% of them appearing once. Sequenced sample: peripheral blood. The source is a person aged 18 to 35 with COVID-19, enrolled during active disease.

This chain connects TRBV6-5 to TRBJ2-7; 12 nucleotides align to TRBD2. Germline CDR1 MNHEY, CDR2 SVGAGI. Trimming at V came to 6 bases and at J to 4 bases, leaving 7 bases not matched to a gene. This CDR3 region has 15 residues. The CDR3 DNA reads as TGTGCCAGCAGCTTACTAGCGGGAGGACTTTACGAGCAGTACTTC. Protein product: CASSLLAGGLYEQYF.

With respect to this clone: Distinct nucleotide sequences in the sample also encode this CDR3. V gene TRBV27 combines with J gene TRBJ1-1; D not certain. V gave up 5 bases and J gave up 1 base, with 11 bases separating them. The CDR3 totals 14 residues. Germline V gene data show CDR1 as MNHEY and CDR2 as SMNVEV (reference sequence). CDR3 bases: TGTGCCAGCAGTCCCCGCGGAGGGAACACTGAAGCTTTCTTT. This sequence encodes CASSPRGGNTEAFF.

The count of this clone is one. The chain has TRBV21-1 and TRBJ2-3; the DNA was not compared with TRBD2, the D call given in the table. TRBV21-1 is described as a pseudogene. The CDR3 contains 18 residues. The CDR3 DNA is TGTGCCATCTATCCCCCGGGCCTAGCGGGAGGGCCAGGAGATACGCAGTATTTT. Translation: CAIYPPGLAGGPGDTQYF.